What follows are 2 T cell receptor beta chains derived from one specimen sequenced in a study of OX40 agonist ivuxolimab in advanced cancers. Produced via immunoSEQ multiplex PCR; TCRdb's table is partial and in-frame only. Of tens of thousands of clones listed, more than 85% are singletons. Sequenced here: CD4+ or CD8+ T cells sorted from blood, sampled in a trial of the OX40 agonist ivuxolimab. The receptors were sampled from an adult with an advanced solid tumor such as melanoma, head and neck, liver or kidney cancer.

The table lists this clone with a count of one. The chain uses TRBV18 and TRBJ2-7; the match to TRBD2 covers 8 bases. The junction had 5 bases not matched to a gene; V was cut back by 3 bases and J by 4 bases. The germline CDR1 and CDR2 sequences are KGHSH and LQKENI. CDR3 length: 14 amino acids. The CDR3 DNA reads TGTGCCAGCTCACCGACTAGCGAGGGATACGAGCAGTACTTC. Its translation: CASSPTSEGYEQYF.

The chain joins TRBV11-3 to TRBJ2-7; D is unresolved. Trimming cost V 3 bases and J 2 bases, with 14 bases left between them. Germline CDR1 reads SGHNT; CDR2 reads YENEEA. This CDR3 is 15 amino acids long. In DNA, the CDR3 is TGTGCCAGCAGCTTCCCGCGTGGCGGCACCTACGAGCAGTACTTC. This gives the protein CASSFPRGGTYEQYF.